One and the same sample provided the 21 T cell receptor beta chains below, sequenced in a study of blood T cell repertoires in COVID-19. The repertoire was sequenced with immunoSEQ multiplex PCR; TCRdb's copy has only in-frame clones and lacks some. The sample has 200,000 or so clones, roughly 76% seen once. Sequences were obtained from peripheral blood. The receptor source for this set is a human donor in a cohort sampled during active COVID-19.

CDR3 residues: CASRRGQGLHGYTF. The CDR3 DNA is TGTGCCAGCAGGAGGGGACAGGGGCTACATGGCTACACCTTC. The J gene is TRBJ1-2, the V gene TRBV2, with TRBD1 identical over 10 bases. The CDR3 is 14 residues long. Looked up from germline, CDR1 is SNHLY and CDR2 is FYNNEI. The V gene end was trimmed by 6 bases and the J gene end by 6 bases; junction bases not matched to a gene: 7.

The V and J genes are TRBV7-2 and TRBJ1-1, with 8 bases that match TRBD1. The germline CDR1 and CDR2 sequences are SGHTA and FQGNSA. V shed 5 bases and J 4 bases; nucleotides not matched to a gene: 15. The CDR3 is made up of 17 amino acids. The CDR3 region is CASSESLDRVRGTEAFF. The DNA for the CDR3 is TGTGCCAGCAGCGAATCCCTGGACAGGGTAAGAGGCACTGAAGCTTTCTTT.

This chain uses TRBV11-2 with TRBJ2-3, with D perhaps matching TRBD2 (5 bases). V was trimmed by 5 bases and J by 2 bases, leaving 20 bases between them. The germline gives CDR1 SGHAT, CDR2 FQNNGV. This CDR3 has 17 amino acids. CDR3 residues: CASSPSAAPTSTDTQYF. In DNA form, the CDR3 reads TGTGCCAGCAGCCCCTCAGCGGCGCCTACTTCCACAGATACGCAGTATTTT.

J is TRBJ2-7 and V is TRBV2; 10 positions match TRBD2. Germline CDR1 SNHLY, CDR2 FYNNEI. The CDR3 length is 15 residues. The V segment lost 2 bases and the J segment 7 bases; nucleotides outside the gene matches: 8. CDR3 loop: CASSELLAGVGEQYF. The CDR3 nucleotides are TGTGCCAGCAGTGAATTGCTAGCGGGAGTGGGTGAGCAGTACTTC.

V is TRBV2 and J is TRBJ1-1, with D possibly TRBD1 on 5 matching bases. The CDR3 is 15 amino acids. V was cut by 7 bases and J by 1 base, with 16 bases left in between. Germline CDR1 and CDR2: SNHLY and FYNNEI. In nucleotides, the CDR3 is TGTGCCAGCAAAACCCAGGGAAACGGGAACACTGAAGCTTTCTTT. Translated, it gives CASKTQGNGNTEAFF. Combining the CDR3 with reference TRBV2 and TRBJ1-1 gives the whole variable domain EPEVTQTPSHQVTQMGQEVILRCVPISNHLYFYWYRQILGQKVEFLVSFYNNEISEKSEIFDDQFSVERPDGSNFTLKIRSTKLEDSAMYFCASKTQGNGNTEAFFGQGTRLTVV.

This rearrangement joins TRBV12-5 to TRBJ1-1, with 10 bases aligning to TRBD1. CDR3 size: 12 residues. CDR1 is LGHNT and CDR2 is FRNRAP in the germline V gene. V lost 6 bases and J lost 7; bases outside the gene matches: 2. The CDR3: CASGRDRGEAFF. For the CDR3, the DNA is TGTGCTAGTGGCAGGGACAGGGGTGAAGCTTTCTTT.

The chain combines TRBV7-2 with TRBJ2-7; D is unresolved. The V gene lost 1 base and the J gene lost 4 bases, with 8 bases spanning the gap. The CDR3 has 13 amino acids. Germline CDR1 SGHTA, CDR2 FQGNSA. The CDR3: CASSLVVVYEQYF. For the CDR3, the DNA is TGTGCCAGCAGCTTAGTGGTAGTGTACGAGCAGTACTTC.

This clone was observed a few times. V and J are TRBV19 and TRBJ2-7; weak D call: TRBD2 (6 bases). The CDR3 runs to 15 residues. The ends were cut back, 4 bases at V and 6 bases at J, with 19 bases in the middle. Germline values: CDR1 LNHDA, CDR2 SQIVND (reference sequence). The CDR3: CASSNAGLPPFEQYF. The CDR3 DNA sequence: TGTGCCAGTAGTAACGCGGGACTGCCTCCTTTCGAGCAGTACTTC.

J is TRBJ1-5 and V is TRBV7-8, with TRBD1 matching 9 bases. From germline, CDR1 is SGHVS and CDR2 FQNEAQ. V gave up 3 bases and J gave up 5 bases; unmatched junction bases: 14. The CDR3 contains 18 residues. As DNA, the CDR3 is TGTGCCAGCAGCTTTTCCGGGACAGGGAGGTTGGAGGATCAGCCCCAGCATTTT. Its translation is CASSFSGTGRLEDQPQHF.

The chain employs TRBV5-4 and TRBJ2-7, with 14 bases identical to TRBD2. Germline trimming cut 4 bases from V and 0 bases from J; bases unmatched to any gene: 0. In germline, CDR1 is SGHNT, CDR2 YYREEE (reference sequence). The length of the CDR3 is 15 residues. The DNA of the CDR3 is TGTGCCAGCAGCGGGACTAGCGGGAGCTCCTACGAGCAGTACTTC. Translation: CASSGTSGSSYEQYF. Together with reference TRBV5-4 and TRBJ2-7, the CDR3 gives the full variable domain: ETGVTQSPTHLIKTRGQQVTLRCSSQSGHNTVSWYQQALGQGPQFIFQYYREEENGRGNFPPRFSGLQFPNYSSELNVNALELDDSALYLCASSGTSGSSYEQYFGPGTRLTVT.

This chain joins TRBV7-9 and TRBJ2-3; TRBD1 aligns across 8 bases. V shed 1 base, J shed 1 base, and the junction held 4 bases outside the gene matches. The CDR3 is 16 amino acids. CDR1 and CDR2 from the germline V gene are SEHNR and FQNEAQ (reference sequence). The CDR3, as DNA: TGTGCCAGCAGCTTAGTACAGGGGGTTGGCACAGATACGCAGTATTTT. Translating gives CASSLVQGVGTDTQYF.

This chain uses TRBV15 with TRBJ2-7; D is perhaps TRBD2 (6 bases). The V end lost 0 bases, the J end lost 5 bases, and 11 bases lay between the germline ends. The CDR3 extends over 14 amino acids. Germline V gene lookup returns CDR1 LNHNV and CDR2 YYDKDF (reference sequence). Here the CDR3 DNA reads TGTGCCACCAGCAGAGATAGAGGAGGGAACGAGCAGTACTTC. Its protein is CATSRDRGGNEQYF.

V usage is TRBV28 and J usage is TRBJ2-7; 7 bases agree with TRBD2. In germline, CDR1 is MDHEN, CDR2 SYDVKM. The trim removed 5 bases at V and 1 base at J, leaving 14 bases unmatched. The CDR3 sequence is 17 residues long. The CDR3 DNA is TGTGCCAGCAGTCTTCCCCCTTGGCGGGAGATTTCCTACGAGCAGTACTTC. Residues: CASSLPPWREISYEQYF.

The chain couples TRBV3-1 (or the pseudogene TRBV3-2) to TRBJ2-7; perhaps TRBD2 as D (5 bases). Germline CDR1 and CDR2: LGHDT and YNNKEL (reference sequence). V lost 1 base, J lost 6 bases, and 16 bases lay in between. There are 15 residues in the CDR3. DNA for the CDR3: TGTGCCAGCAGCCAAGGACGGGGAATGACCCTCGAGCAGTACTTC. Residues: CASSQGRGMTLEQYF.

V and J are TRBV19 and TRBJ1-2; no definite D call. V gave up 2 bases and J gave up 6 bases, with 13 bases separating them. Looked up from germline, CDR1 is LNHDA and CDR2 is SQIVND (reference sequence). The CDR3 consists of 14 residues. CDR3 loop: CASSIPSRLDGYTF. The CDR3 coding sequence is TGTGCCAGTAGTATACCTTCTAGACTGGATGGCTACACCTTC.

CDR3 nucleotides: TGTGCCAGCAGTTACTCCACGATCCGGGACAGAACGCTTGGCGCCAACGTCCTGACTTTC. It translates to CASSYSTIRDRTLGANVLTF. The chain couples TRBV6-2 or TRBV6-3 to TRBJ2-6; 7 bases align to TRBD1. Losses at the gene ends were 0 bases for V and 7 bases for J; bases not matched to a gene: 18. The CDR3 has 20 amino acids. CDR1 is MNHEY and CDR2 is SVGEGT in the germline V gene.

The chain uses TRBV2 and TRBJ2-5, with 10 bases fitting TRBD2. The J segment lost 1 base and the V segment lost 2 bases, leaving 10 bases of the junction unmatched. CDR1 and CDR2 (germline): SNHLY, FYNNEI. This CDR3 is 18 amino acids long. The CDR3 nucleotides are TGTGCCAGCAGTGAACCCCCGCTAGCGGGAGACCCCCAAGAGACCCAGTACTTC. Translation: CASSEPPLAGDPQETQYF. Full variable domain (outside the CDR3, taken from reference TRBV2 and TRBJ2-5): EPEVTQTPSHQVTQMGQEVILRCVPISNHLYFYWYRQILGQKVEFLVSFYNNEISEKSEIFDDQFSVERPDGSNFTLKIRSTKLEDSAMYFCASSEPPLAGDPQETQYFGPGTRLLVL.

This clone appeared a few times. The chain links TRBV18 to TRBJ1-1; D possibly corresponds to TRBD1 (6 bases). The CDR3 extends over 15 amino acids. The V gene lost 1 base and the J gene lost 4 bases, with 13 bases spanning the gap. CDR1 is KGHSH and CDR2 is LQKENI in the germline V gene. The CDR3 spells CASSPLPTGSTEAFF. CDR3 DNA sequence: TGTGCCAGCTCACCACTCCCCACAGGGAGCACTGAAGCTTTCTTT.

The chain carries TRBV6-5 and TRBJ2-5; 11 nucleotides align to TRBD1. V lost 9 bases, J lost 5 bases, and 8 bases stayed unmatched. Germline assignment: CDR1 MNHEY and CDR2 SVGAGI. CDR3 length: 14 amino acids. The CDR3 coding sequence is TGTGCCAGTCAGGACAGGGGGCTAGGGGAGACCCAGTACTTC. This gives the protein CASQDRGLGETQYF.

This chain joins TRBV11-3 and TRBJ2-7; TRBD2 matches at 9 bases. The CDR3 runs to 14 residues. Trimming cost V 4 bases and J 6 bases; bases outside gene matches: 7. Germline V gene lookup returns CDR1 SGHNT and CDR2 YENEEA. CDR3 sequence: CASSSSAGGTEQYF. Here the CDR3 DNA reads TGTGCCAGCAGCTCTTCAGCGGGAGGAACCGAGCAGTACTTC. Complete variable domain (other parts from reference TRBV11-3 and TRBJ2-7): EAGVVQSPRYKIIEKKQPVAFWCNPISGHNTLYWYLQNLGQGPELLIRYENEEAVDDSQLPKDRFSAERLKGVDSTLKIQPAELGDSAVYLCASSSSAGGTEQYFGPGTRLTVT.

CDR3 DNA: TGCGCCAGCAGCCCGCGAGGAGGTGGGCATTCCTACGAGCAGTACTTC. This codes for CASSPRGGGHSYEQYF. V and J are TRBV5-1 and TRBJ2-7; maybe TRBD2 (5 bases). The germline V gene has CDR1 SGHRS and CDR2 YFSETQ. The CDR3 extends over 16 amino acids. V dropped 4 bases and J dropped 1 base, with 18 bases sitting between them.